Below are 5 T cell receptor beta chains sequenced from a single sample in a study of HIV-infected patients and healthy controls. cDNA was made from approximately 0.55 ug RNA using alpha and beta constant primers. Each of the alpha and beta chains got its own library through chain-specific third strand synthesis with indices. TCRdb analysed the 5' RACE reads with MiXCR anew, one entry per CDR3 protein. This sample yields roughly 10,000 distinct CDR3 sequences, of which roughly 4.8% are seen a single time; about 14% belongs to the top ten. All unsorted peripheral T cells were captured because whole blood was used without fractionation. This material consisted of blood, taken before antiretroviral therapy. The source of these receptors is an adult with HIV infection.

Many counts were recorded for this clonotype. CDR3 bases: TGTGCCAGCAGTGAATTTCACCAGGGTATACAAGAGACCCAGTACTTC. Amino acid sequence: CASSEFHQGIQETQYF. The J gene is TRBJ2-5, the V gene TRBV6-1; D perhaps matches TRBD1 (5 bases). The CDR3 is 16 residues long. Trimming removed 2 bases from V and 2 bases from J, with 15 bases in between. Germline CDR1 and CDR2: MNHNS and SASEGT.

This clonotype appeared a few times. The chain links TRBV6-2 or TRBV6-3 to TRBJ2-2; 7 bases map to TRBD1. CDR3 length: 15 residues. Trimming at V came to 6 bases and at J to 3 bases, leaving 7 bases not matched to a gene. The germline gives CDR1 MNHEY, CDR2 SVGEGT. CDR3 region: CASRPTGTHTGELFF. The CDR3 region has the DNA TGTGCCAGCAGACCGACAGGGACCCACACCGGGGAGCTGTTTTTT.

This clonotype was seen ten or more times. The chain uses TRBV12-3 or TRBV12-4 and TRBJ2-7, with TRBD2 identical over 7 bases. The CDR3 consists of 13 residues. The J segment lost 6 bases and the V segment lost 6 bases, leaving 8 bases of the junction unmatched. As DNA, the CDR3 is TGTGCCAGCAGGTCCGGGACTACCGGCGAGCAGTACTTC. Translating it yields CASRSGTTGEQYF.

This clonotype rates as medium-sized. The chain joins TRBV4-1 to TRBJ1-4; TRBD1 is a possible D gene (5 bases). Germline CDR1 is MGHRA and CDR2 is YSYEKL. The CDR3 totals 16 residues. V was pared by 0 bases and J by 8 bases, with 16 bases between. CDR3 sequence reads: CASSQDHGVGEEKLFF. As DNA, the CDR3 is TGCGCCAGCAGCCAAGATCATGGGGTAGGGGAGGAAAAACTGTTTTTT.

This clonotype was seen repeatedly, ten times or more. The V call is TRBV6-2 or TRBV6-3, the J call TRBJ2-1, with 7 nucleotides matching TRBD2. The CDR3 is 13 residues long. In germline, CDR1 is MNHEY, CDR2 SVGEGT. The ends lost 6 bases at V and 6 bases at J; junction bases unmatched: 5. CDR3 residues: CASSRGGGNEQFF. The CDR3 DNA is TGTGCCAGCAGCCGGGGCGGGGGCAATGAGCAGTTCTTC.